Presented here are 9 T cell receptor beta chains from one specimen sequenced in a study of metastatic and nonmetastatic thyroid tumors (dated by TCRdb to 2018 to 2020). No treatment had been received by any patient before thyroid surgery. The library was built by means of PCR. Sequencer: Illumina HiSeq 4000. Starting from the raw public reads, TCRdb applied fastp trimming at Q25, assembled clones with MiXCR and retained in-frame beta chains. The sample profile shows about 15,000 clones; about 23% of them were found once. 8.4% of the sample comes from the top ten. The sequencing sample was made of tumor tissue. Every receptor here comes from a female donor with papillary thyroid cancer or a benign thyroid nodule (not recorded which). Some clones in this sample may be carry-over from other donors' samples.

The chain carries TRBV5-1 and TRBJ2-2; 7 bases match TRBD1. Germline CDR1 and CDR2: SGHRS and YFSETQ. V lost 7 bases to trimming and J lost 4 bases; unmatched junction nucleotides: 7. CDR3 size: 14 residues. The CDR3 region is CASWTGLSTGELFF. In DNA form, the CDR3 reads TGCGCCAGCTGGACAGGCTTGAGCACCGGGGAGCTGTTTTTT. The full variable domain, in which reference TRBV5-1 and TRBJ2-2 provide the parts outside the CDR3, is KAGVTQTPRYLIKTRGQQVTLSCSPISGHRSVSWYQQTPGQGLQFLFEYFSETQRNKGNFPGRFSGRQFSNSRSEMNVSTLELGDSALYLCASWTGLSTGELFFGEGSRLTVL.

The J gene is TRBJ2-3, the V gene TRBV12-3 or TRBV12-4; the match to TRBD2 covers 9 bases. The CDR3 loop spans 14 amino acids. V lost 6 bases, J lost 5 bases, and 6 bases stayed unmatched. The CDR3 DNA follows: TGTGCCAGCAGGGCGGGAGGGCCGGTAGATACGCAGTATTTT. Encoded protein: CASRAGGPVDTQYF.

The CDR3 DNA reads as TGTGCCAGTATTTCCCAATCCCGGGCCCAGCAGTTCTTC. Its protein product is CASISQSRAQQFF. The chain uses TRBV19 and TRBJ2-1; no clear D. The CDR3 contains 13 residues. In germline, CDR1 is LNHDA, CDR2 SQIVND (reference sequence). Trimming took 7 bases from V and 11 from J, leaving 18 bases between them.

This clone was picked up a small number of times. The chain combines TRBV28 with TRBJ2-5; no clear D. From germline, CDR1 is MDHEN and CDR2 SYDVKM. This CDR3 region has 12 residues. The V end lost 0 bases, the J end lost 10 bases, and 9 bases lay between the germline ends. The CDR3 bases are TGTGCCAGCAGTTTATGGGCGCATTACCAGTACTTC. Translating gives CASSLWAHYQYF.

This clone was counted only a few times. This chain links TRBV15 with TRBJ2-2; TRBD1 might be the D (6 bases). From germline, CDR1 is LNHNV and CDR2 YYDKDF (reference sequence). With 5 bases removed from V and 6 bases from J, the gap between germline ends came to 16 bases. This CDR3 has 15 residues. The DNA for the CDR3 is TGTGCCACCAGCGGAAAACCGGGACACTCCGGGGAGCTGTTTTTT. Its translation: CATSGKPGHSGELFF.

Ten or more counts support this clone. V and J are TRBV20-1 and TRBJ2-7, with 13 bases fitting TRBD2. The germline V gene encodes CDR1 DFQATT and CDR2 SNEGSKA (reference sequence). The CDR3 spans 13 residues. J was trimmed by 12 bases and V by 0 bases; bases with no gene match: 5. The CDR3 region is CSARETSGRVPYF. The CDR3 DNA is TGCAGTGCTAGAGAAACTAGCGGGAGGGTTCCGTACTTC.

This clone has ten or more counts. The CDR3 here is CASSPGGTTNTGELFF. The CDR3 DNA is TGTGCCAGCAGCCCGGGGGGCACTACGAACACCGGGGAGCTGTTTTTT. The genes are TRBV7-3 and TRBJ2-2; D perhaps matches TRBD2 (7 bases). V shed 5 bases and J shed 0 bases, with 13 bases lying between them. This CDR3 has 16 amino acids. CDR1 and CDR2 from the germline V gene are SGHTA and FQGTGA.

J is TRBJ2-1 and V is TRBV6-1; 8 bases are a match to TRBD2. In germline, CDR1 is MNHNS, CDR2 SASEGT. The ends lost 2 bases at V and 0 bases at J; junction bases unmatched: 0. The length of the CDR3 is 15 residues. The CDR3 region has the DNA TGTGCCAGCAGTGAACTAGCGGGCTCCTACAATGAGCAGTTCTTC. It yields the protein CASSELAGSYNEQFF.

At least ten counts were recorded for this clone. The rearrangement joins TRBV2 to TRBJ1-1; no firm D call. The V gene lost 7 bases and the J gene lost 6 bases, with 18 bases spanning the gap. Germline V lookup: CDR1 SNHLY, CDR2 FYNNEI. The CDR3 is made up of 14 amino acids. DNA of the CDR3: TGTGCCAGCACCCGGGGAGGGTCTCCGGCTGAAGCTTTCTTT. Its translation is CASTRGGSPAEAFF.